This TCR beta chain came from a study of monozygotic twins with inflammatory bowel disease. Study-wide results and limits: Resolution of different T cell subtypes was not achieved.

Total RNA amounting to about 3,500 ng went into each TCR library. TCRdb reanalyzed the 5' RACE reads, giving one entry per CDR3 protein sequence and no DNA. The specimen's table records around 140,000 distinct CDR3 sequences. From germline, CDR1 is MDHEN and CDR2 SYDVKM. The CDR3 is 11 residues long. Comment on this clonotype: Its antigen is undetermined.

Specimen: blood. The receptor was derived from a human donor with ulcerative colitis or Crohn's disease, or a healthy co-twin of an affected twin (not recorded which). The V and J genes are TRBV28 and TRBJ1-1; TCRdb designates TRBD1, a call that cannot be tested without DNA. CDR3 sequence: CFAGTNTEAFF.